The 8 T cell receptor beta chains given below trace back to one sample, sequenced in a study of cytomegalovirus exposure and HLA in healthy donors. This table comes from immunoSEQ multiplex PCR, and its TCRdb copy is limited to in-frame clones, with some not included. The sample has 70,000 or so clones, around 95% seen once. What was sequenced was PBMCs. Receptor source: a woman aged 18-35 years in good health and CMV-seropositive.

The genes are TRBV5-5 and TRBJ1-2, with D maybe TRBD1 (5 bases). The germline V gene has CDR1 SGHKS and CDR2 YYEKEE (reference sequence). Deletions cut 4 bases from V and 6 bases from J, with 16 bases between. This CDR3 region has 14 residues. The CDR3 coding sequence is TGTGCCAGCAGCCCTGGGGCAGGGAGGAATGGCTACACCTTC. Protein sequence: CASSPGAGRNGYTF.

This chain joins TRBV5-4 and TRBJ1-2, with D tentatively TRBD1 (6 bases). Germline assignment: CDR1 SGHNT and CDR2 YYREEE (reference sequence). This CDR3 has 15 amino acids. V lost 4 bases, J lost 5 bases, and 18 bases lay in between. The CDR3 reads CASSRPSGARYGYTF. CDR3 coding DNA: TGTGCCAGCAGCCGGCCGTCAGGGGCTAGGTATGGCTACACCTTC.

The rearrangement uses TRBV13 and TRBJ2-2, with D perhaps TRBD2 (6 bases). V shed 6 bases and J shed 4 bases, with 9 bases lying between them. The CDR3 is 13 amino acids. Germline CDR1 PRHDT, CDR2 FYEKMQ (reference sequence). The CDR3 region has the DNA TGTGCCAGCAGGGGGACTTCCACCGGGGAGCTGTTTTTT. Encoded protein: CASRGTSTGELFF.

V usage is TRBV15 and J usage is TRBJ2-2; no clear D. The CDR3 runs to 13 residues. Germline CDR1 reads LNHNV; CDR2 reads YYDKDF (reference sequence). The ends were cut back, 2 bases at V and 5 bases at J, with 6 bases in the middle. The DNA of the CDR3 is TGTGCCACCAGCAGACCGGGTACCGGGGAGCTGTTTTTT. It specifies CATSRPGTGELFF.

This chain links TRBV7-8 with TRBJ2-5; 8 nucleotides agree with TRBD2. Germline CDR1 and CDR2: SGHVS and FQNEAQ. The CDR3 extends over 16 amino acids. J lost 5 bases, V lost 1 base, and 9 bases had no gene match. CDR3 DNA: TGTGCCAGCAGCTTAGTACTCGGGAGGGCGGGTGAGACCCAGTACTTC. Its translation is CASSLVLGRAGETQYF.

The rearrangement links TRBV5-1 to TRBJ2-7, with TRBD2 matching over 11 bases. CDR1 SGHRS and CDR2 YFSETQ come from the germline V gene. J was trimmed by 0 bases and V by 1 base; bases with no gene match: 12. This CDR3 is 19 amino acids long. The CDR3, as DNA: TGCGCCAGCAGCTTGAGTCTAGCGGGAGGTACCACCCTCTCCTACGAGCAGTACTTC. Translated, it gives CASSLSLAGGTTLSYEQYF.

The V gene is TRBV19, the J gene TRBJ1-4; no clear D gene. Germline V gives CDR1 LNHDA, CDR2 SQIVND (reference sequence). V lost 6 bases, J lost 7 bases, and 6 bases lay in between. This CDR3 contains 11 residues. The CDR3, as DNA: TGTGCCAGTAGAACGGGTGAAAAACTGTTTTTT. This codes for CASRTGEKLFF.

Only one count was recorded for this clone. CDR3 sequence (DNA): TGTGCCAGCAGCCTCGGGGTGGGCACTGAAGCTTTCTTT. It codes for CASSLGVGTEAFF. The J gene is TRBJ1-1, the V gene TRBV7-2; D call uncertain. With 5 bases removed from V and 4 bases from J, the gap between germline ends came to 11 bases. CDR1 is SGHTA, CDR2 FQGNSA, per germline. The CDR3 length is 13 residues.